This T cell receptor beta chain was profiled in a study of radiotherapy plus CTLA-4 blockade in lung cancer. It was focal radiation plus CTLA-4 blockade with ipilimumab that patients with chemo-refractory metastatic non-small-cell lung cancer received. The protocol was immunoSEQ multiplex PCR, while the TCRdb copy is restricted to in-frame clones and leaves out a portion. The data contain some 120,000 clones, more than 65% of them singletons. Findings and caveats of the study: Clones of tumor-derived TCRs expanded in blood after radiotherapy plus ipilimumab.

With regard to this clone: Its antigen is still unknown.

The TCR was taken from a human donor with non-small cell lung cancer that progressed on radiotherapy plus ipilimumab. Some clones in this sample may be carry-over from other donors' samples. Material: peripheral blood, obtained from a patient treated with radiotherapy plus ipilimumab.

The CDR3 loop is CAISERENTEAFF. The CDR3 nucleotides read TGTGCCATCAGTGAGCGAGAGAACACTGAAGCTTTCTTT. This chain uses TRBV10-3 with TRBJ1-1; D is unresolved. This CDR3 comprises 13 residues. The V end was cut by 2 bases, the J end by 1 base, with 5 bases between. Germline V gene sequence: CDR1 ENHRY, CDR2 SYGVKD.